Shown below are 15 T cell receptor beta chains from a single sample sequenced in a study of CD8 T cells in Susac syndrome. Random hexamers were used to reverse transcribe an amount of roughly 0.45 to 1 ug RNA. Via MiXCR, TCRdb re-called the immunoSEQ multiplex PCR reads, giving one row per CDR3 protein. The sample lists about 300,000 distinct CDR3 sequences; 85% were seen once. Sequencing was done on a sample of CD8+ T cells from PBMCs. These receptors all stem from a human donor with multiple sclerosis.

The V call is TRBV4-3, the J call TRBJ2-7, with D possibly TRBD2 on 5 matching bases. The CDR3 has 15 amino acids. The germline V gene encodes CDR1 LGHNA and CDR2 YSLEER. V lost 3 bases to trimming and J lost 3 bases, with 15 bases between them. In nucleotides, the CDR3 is TGCGCCAGCAGCCACGCCGGGCCCCGGGGCTACGAGCAGTACTTC. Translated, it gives CASSHAGPRGYEQYF.

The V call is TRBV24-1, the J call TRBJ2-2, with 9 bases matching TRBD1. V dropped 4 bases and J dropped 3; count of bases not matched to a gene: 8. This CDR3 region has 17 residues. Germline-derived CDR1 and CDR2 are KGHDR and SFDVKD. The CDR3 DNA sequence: TGTGCCACCAGTGACCGACGACAGGGGGGATACACCGGGGAGCTGTTTTTT. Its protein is CATSDRRQGGYTGELFF.

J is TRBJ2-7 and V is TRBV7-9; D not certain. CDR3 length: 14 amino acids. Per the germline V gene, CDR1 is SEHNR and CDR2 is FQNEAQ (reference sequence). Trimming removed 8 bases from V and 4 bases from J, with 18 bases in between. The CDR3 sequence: CASRGSLGLYEQYF. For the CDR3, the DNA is TGTGCCAGCCGTGGTAGCCTAGGGTTGTACGAGCAGTACTTC.

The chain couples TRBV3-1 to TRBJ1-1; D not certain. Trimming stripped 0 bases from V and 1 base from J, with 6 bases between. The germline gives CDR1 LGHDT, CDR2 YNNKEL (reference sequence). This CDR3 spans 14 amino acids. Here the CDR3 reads CASSQDTTNTEAFF. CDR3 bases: TGTGCCAGCAGCCAAGATACCACGAACACTGAAGCTTTCTTT. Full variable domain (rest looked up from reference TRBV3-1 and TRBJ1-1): DTAVSQTPKYLVTQMGNDKSIKCEQNLGHDTMYWYKQDSKKFLKIMFSYNNKELIINETVPNRFSPKSPDKAHLNLHINSLELGDSAVYFCASSQDTTNTEAFFGQGTRLTVV.

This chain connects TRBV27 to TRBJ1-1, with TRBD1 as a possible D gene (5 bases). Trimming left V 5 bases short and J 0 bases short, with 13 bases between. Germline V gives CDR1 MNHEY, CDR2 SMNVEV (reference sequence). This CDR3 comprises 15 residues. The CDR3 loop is CASSALSGLNTEAFF. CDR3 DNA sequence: TGTGCCAGCAGTGCATTATCAGGGTTGAACACTGAAGCTTTCTTT.

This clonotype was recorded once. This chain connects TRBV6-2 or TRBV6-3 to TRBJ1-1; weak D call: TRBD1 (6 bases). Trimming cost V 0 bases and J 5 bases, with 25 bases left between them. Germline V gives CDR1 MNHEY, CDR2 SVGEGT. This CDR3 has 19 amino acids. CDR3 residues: CASSYSVWDPTGMHTEAFF. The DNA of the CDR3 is TGTGCCAGCAGTTACTCCGTCTGGGATCCCACAGGGATGCATACTGAAGCTTTCTTT.

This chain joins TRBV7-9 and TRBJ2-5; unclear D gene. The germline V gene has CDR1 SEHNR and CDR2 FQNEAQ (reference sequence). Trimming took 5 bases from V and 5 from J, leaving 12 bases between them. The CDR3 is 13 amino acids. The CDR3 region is CASSPPAGETQYF. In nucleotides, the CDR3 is TGTGCCAGCAGCCCACCAGCCGGGGAGACCCAGTACTTC. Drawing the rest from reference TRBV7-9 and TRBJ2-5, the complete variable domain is DTGVSQNPRHKITKRGQNVTFRCDPISEHNRLYWYRQTLGQGPEFLTYFQNEAQLEKSRLLSDRFSAERPKGSFSTLEIQRTEQGDSAMYLCASSPPAGETQYFGPGTRLLVL.

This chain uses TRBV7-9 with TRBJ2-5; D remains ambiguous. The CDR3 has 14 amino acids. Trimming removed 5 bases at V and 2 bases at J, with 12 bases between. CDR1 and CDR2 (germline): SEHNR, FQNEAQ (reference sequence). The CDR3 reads CASSQRGIQETQYF. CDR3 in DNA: TGTGCCAGCAGCCAAAGAGGAATACAAGAGACCCAGTACTTC.

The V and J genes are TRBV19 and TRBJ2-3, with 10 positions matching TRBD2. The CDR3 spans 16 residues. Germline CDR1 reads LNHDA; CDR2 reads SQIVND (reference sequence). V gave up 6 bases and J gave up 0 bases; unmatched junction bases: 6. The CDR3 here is CASRSGRGSSTDTQYF. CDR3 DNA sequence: TGTGCCAGTAGAAGCGGGAGGGGATCTAGCACAGATACGCAGTATTTT.

The CDR3 protein is CASSPQTGDNTDTQYF. Written as DNA, the CDR3 is TGTGCCAGCAGTCCCCAAACCGGAGATAACACAGATACGCAGTATTTT. The chain uses TRBV28 and TRBJ2-3; D remains unclear. This CDR3 spans 16 amino acids. Trimming pared 5 bases from V and 2 bases from J, leaving 17 bases between. Germline-derived CDR1 and CDR2 are MDHEN and SYDVKM. Drawing the rest from reference TRBV28 and TRBJ2-3, the complete variable domain is DVKVTQSSRYLVKRTGEKVFLECVQDMDHENMFWYRQDPGLGLRLIYFSYDVKMKEKGDIPEGYSVSREKKERFSLILESASTNQTSMYLCASSPQTGDNTDTQYFGPGTRLTVL.

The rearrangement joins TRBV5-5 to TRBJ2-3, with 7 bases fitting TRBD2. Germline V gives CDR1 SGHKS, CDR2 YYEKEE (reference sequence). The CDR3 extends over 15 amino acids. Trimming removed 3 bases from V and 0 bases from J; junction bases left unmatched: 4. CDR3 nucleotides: TGTGCCAGCAGCTGGGAGGGTCGGAGCACAGATACGCAGTATTTT. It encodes CASSWEGRSTDTQYF.

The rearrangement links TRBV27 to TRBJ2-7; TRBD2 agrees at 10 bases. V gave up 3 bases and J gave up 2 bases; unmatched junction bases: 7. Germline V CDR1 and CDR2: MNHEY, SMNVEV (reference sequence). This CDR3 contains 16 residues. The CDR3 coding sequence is TGTGCCAGCAGTTTTATAGCGGGAGGCTCTACCTACGAGCAGTACTTC. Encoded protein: CASSFIAGGSTYEQYF.

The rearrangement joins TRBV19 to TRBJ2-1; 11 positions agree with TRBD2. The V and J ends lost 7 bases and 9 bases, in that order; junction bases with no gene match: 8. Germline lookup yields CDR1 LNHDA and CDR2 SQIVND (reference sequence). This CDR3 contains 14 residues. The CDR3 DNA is TGTGCCAGTACCTACCTAGCGGGAGGAGGTGAGCAGTTCTTC. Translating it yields CASTYLAGGGEQFF.

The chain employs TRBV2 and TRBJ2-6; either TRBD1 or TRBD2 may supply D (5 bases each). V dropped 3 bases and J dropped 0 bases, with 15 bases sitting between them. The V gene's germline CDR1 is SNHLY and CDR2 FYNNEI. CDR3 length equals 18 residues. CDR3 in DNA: TGTGCCAGCAGTGATATGGGGGTGCGAACCTCTGGGGCCAACGTCCTGACTTTC. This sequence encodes CASSDMGVRTSGANVLTF.

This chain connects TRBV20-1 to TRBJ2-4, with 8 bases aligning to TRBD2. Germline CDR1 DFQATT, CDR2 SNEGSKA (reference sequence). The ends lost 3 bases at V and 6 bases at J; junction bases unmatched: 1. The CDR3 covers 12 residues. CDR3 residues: CSASGRANIQYF. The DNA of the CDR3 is TGCAGTGCTAGCGGGAGGGCAAACATTCAGTACTTC.